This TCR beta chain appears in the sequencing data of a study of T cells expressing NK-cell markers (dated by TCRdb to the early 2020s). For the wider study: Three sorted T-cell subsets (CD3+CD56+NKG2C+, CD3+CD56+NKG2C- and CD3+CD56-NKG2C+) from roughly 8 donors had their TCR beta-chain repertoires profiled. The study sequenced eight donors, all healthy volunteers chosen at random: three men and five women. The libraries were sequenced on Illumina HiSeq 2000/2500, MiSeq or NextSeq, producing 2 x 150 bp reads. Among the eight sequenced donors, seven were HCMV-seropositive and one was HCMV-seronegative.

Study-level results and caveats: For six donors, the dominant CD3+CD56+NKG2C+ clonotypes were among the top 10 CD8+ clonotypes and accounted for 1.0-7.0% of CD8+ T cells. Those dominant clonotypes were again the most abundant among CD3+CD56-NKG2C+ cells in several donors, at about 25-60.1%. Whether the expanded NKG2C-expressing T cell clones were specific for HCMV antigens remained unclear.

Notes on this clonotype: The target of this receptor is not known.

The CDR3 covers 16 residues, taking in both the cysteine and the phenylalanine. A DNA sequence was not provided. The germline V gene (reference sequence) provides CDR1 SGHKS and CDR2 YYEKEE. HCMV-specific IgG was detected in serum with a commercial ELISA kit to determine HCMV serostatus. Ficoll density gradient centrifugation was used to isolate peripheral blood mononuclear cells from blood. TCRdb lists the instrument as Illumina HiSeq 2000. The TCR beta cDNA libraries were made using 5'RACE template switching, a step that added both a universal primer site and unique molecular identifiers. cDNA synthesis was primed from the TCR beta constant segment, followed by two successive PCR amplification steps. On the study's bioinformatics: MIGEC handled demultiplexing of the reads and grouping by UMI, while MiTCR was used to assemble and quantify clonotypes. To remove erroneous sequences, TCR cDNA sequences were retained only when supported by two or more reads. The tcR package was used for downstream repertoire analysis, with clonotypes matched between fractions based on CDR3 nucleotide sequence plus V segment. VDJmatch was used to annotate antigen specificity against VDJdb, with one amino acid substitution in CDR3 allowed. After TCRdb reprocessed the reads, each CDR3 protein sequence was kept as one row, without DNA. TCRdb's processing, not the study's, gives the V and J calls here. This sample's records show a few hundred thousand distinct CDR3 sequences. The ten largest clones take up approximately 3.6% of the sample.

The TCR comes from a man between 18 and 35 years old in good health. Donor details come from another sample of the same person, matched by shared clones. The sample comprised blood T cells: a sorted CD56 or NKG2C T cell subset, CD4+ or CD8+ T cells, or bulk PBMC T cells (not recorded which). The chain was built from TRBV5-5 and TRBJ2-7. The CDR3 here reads CASSLVETSSSYEQYF.